The 29 T cell receptor beta chains below all came from one sample that was sequenced in a study of blood T cell repertoires in COVID-19 (dated by TCRdb to the early 2020s). The library relied on the immunoSEQ multiplex PCR assay. TCRdb holds this immuneACCESS table with in-frame rearrangements only. Some clones are missing; in checked studies, unresolved V genes explain under half, and the rest has no known cause. This sample comprises 65,000 to 100,000 clones, roughly nine tenths of them detected only once. About 9.1% of the sample lies in the top ten. The sequencing input was peripheral blood. All receptors come from a man aged 45-60 years with acute or convalescent COVID-19.

This clone was recorded once. This chain links TRBV6-5 with TRBJ1-2; D is uncertain. The CDR3 has 12 amino acids. The ends were cut back, 7 bases at V and 4 bases at J, with 10 bases in the middle. Germline lookup yields CDR1 MNHEY and CDR2 SVGAGI. CDR3 coding DNA: TGTGCCAGCATGTTTTCGGGCTATGGCTACACCTTC. Amino acids: CASMFSGYGYTF.

The chain has TRBV3-1 (or the pseudogene TRBV3-2) and TRBJ2-3, with a possible D match to TRBD1 (7 bases). This CDR3 comprises 14 residues. V was cut by 1 base and J by 10 bases, with 15 bases left in between. Germline CDR1 and CDR2: LGHDT and YNNKEL (reference sequence). For the CDR3, the DNA is TGTGCCAGCAGCCAAGTCCAGGGGGGCGCCCCGCAGTATTTT. It yields the protein CASSQVQGGAPQYF.

In its sample, this clone was seen once. The J gene is TRBJ2-3, the V gene TRBV15, with TRBD1 identical over 7 bases. The CDR3 length is 19 residues. Germline CDR1 LNHNV, CDR2 YYDKDF (reference sequence). Losses at the gene ends were 5 bases for V and 0 bases for J; bases not matched to a gene: 17. CDR3 region: CATSLHPSPTGSSTDTQYF. Here the CDR3 DNA reads TGTGCCACCAGCCTCCACCCTTCCCCGACAGGGAGTAGCACAGATACGCAGTATTTT.

The chain joins TRBV3-1 (or the pseudogene TRBV3-2) to TRBJ1-1, with TRBD1 matching over 7 bases. Trimming removed 5 bases from V and 6 bases from J; junction bases left unmatched: 6. The CDR3 has 13 amino acids. The germline V gene encodes CDR1 LGHDT and CDR2 YNNKEL (reference sequence). The CDR3 region has the DNA TGTGCCAGCAGCAGACAGGGTAAGGCTGAAGCTTTCTTT. This encodes CASSRQGKAEAFF.

The chain recombines TRBV5-4 with TRBJ2-3, with D possibly matching TRBD1 (6 bases). The CDR3 length is 16 residues. The germline gives CDR1 SGHNT, CDR2 YYREEE (reference sequence). V shed 4 bases and J shed 4 bases, with 19 bases lying between them. The CDR3 sequence is CASSPRSEGESDTQYF. CDR3 nucleotides: TGTGCCAGCAGCCCACGATCCGAGGGGGAATCAGATACGCAGTATTTT.

This chain joins TRBV28 and TRBJ1-2; TRBD1 agrees at 7 bases. The J segment lost 10 bases and the V segment lost 4 bases, leaving 9 bases of the junction unmatched. The CDR3 consists of 13 residues. From germline, CDR1 is MDHEN and CDR2 SYDVKM. CDR3 coding DNA: TGTGCCAGCAGTTCACACCTCGGGACAGCCTACACCTTC. Amino acid sequence: CASSSHLGTAYTF.

The V call is TRBV7-8, the J call TRBJ2-5; 8 bases are shared with TRBD2. Trimming took 2 bases from V and 2 from J; bases not matched to a gene: 7. The CDR3 contains 16 residues. Germline CDR1 is SGHVS and CDR2 is FQNEAQ. As DNA, the CDR3 is TGTGCCAGCAGCTTATCCCCGCAGCGGGGGCAAGAGACCCAGTACTTC. Translated, it gives CASSLSPQRGQETQYF.

This clone has more than one count but fewer than ten. Here the CDR3 DNA reads TGTGCCAGCAGTTTAAAAGTTAGTGCAGGAGGTTCACCCCTCCACTTT. Its protein product is CASSLKVSAGGSPLHF. The chain carries TRBV28 and TRBJ1-6, with D hard to call. The CDR3 covers 16 residues. Between the trimmed V and J ends, which lost 2 bases and 9 bases, there was a span of 17 bases. The V gene's germline CDR1 is MDHEN and CDR2 SYDVKM.

J is TRBJ1-1 and V is TRBV3-1 (or the pseudogene TRBV3-2), with D possibly matching TRBD1 (5 bases). Germline V gene data show CDR1 as LGHDT and CDR2 as YNNKEL (reference sequence). The CDR3 spans 14 residues. Trimming cost V 6 bases and J 0 bases, with 11 bases left between them. CDR3 protein: CASSGGGVNTEAFF. The CDR3 coding sequence is TGTGCCAGCAGTGGTGGAGGGGTGAACACTGAAGCTTTCTTT.

V usage is TRBV19 and J usage is TRBJ1-1; the D is unclear. Trimming shortened V by 3 bases and J by 0 bases, and 5 bases separated the two germline ends. The CDR3 runs to 13 residues. Germline V lookup: CDR1 LNHDA, CDR2 SQIVND (reference sequence). CDR3 loop: CASSILLNTEAFF. The DNA for the CDR3 is TGTGCCAGTAGTATTCTACTGAACACTGAAGCTTTCTTT.

This chain connects TRBV7-2 to TRBJ1-5; D remains ambiguous. The length of the CDR3 is 13 residues. Trimming removed 5 bases at V and 7 bases at J, with 12 bases between. Per germline, CDR1 SGHTA and CDR2 FQGNSA. Here the CDR3 DNA reads TGTGCCAGCAGCACGGATCGACAACAGCCCCAGCATTTT. Encoded protein: CASSTDRQQPQHF.

The rearrangement joins TRBV5-4 to TRBJ2-3; a possible D gene is TRBD2 (5 bases). Germline CDR1 SGHNT, CDR2 YYREEE (reference sequence). The CDR3 contains 12 residues. Trimming pared 6 bases from V and 2 bases from J, leaving 7 bases between. CDR3 in amino acids: CASNGVTDTQYF. For the CDR3, the DNA is TGTGCCAGCAACGGGGTCACAGATACGCAGTATTTT. Combining the CDR3 with reference TRBV5-4 and TRBJ2-3 gives the whole variable domain ETGVTQSPTHLIKTRGQQVTLRCSSQSGHNTVSWYQQALGQGPQFIFQYYREEENGRGNFPPRFSGLQFPNYSSELNVNALELDDSALYLCASNGVTDTQYFGPGTRLTVL.

This chain joins TRBV30 and TRBJ1-1; TRBD1 matches at 8 bases. Germline V lookup: CDR1 GTSNPN, CDR2 SVGIG (reference sequence). The J segment lost 4 bases and the V segment lost 0 bases, leaving 4 bases of the junction unmatched. The CDR3 is made up of 14 amino acids. CDR3 residues: CAWSVGQGATEAFF. DNA of the CDR3: TGTGCCTGGAGTGTAGGGCAGGGGGCCACTGAAGCTTTCTTT.

This clone has only a few counts. V usage is TRBV30 and J usage is TRBJ1-1; the D is unclear. CDR3 length: 11 amino acids. Germline CDR1 is GTSNPN and CDR2 is SVGIG (reference sequence). The ends were cut back, 1 base at V and 7 bases at J, with 7 bases in the middle. CDR3 amino acids: CAWSGESEAFF. Here the CDR3 DNA reads TGTGCCTGGAGTGGGGAGAGTGAAGCTTTCTTT.

Only one count was recorded for this clone. The chain is built from TRBV6-5 and TRBJ2-3; perhaps TRBD1 as D (6 bases). This CDR3 region has 15 residues. Germline values: CDR1 MNHEY, CDR2 SVGAGI. V was pared by 6 bases and J by 2 bases, with 15 bases between. CDR3 sequence (DNA): TGTGCCAGCAGCCAGTCGTGGACAGTCACAGATACGCAGTATTTT. Translating it yields CASSQSWTVTDTQYF.

The chain couples TRBV11-2 to TRBJ1-3; 9 positions agree with TRBD1. V was pared by 1 base and J by 7 bases, with 5 bases of the junction left unmatched. CDR1 and CDR2 (germline): SGHAT, FQNNGV. This CDR3 has 15 amino acids. This CDR3 reads CASSLVRDRVNTIYF. The DNA for the CDR3 is TGTGCCAGCAGCTTAGTCCGGGACAGGGTGAACACCATATATTTT. Combining the CDR3 with reference TRBV11-2 and TRBJ1-3 gives the whole variable domain EAGVAQSPRYKIIEKRQSVAFWCNPISGHATLYWYQQILGQGPKLLIQFQNNGVVDDSQLPKDRFSAERLKGVDSTLKIQPAKLEDSAVYLCASSLVRDRVNTIYFGEGSWLTVV.

The chain couples TRBV6-2 or TRBV6-3 to TRBJ1-5, with 10 positions matching TRBD1. This CDR3 contains 19 residues. V shed 4 bases and J 0 bases; nucleotides not matched to a gene: 12. Germline CDR1 is MNHEY and CDR2 is SVGEGT. The CDR3 spells CASSFHGRDRGYSNQPQHF. In DNA form, the CDR3 reads TGTGCCAGCAGTTTCCACGGCCGGGACAGGGGTTATAGCAATCAGCCCCAGCATTTT.

V and J are TRBV5-1 and TRBJ2-5; D possibly corresponds to TRBD1 (6 bases). V was shortened by 4 bases and J by 2 bases, with 18 bases between the two germline ends. Germline V gene data show CDR1 as SGHRS and CDR2 as YFSETQ. There are 16 residues in the CDR3. For the CDR3, the DNA is TGCGCCAGCAGCCCACAGGGCTTCGGGGCGCAAGAGACCCAGTACTTC. Translation gives CASSPQGFGAQETQYF.

The V and J genes are TRBV28 and TRBJ1-1; 7 bases line up with TRBD1. The CDR3 is 14 amino acids. V lost 6 bases to trimming and J lost 4 bases; unmatched junction nucleotides: 8. CDR1 MDHEN and CDR2 SYDVKM come from the germline V gene. CDR3 residues: CASSLLQGSTEAFF. The CDR3 DNA follows: TGTGCCAGCAGCCTCTTACAGGGGTCCACTGAAGCTTTCTTT.

This chain joins TRBV12-3 or TRBV12-4 and TRBJ2-7; 9 nucleotides agree with TRBD1. The CDR3 has 13 residues. V shed 5 bases and J 3 bases; nucleotides not matched to a gene: 2. As DNA, the CDR3 is TGTGCCAGCAGTAAGACAGGGGGCTACGAGCAGTACGTC. Translating it yields CASSKTGGYEQYV.

V and J are TRBV11-1 and TRBJ2-7; D may be TRBD2 (6 bases). CDR1 is SGHAT and CDR2 is FQDESV in the germline V gene (reference sequence). Trimming stripped 3 bases from V and 0 bases from J, with 12 bases between. The CDR3 runs to 15 residues. The CDR3, as DNA: TGTGCCAGCAGCTTGCGGCGGGGAACCTCCTACGAGCAGTACTTC. Translating gives CASSLRRGTSYEQYF.

This clone was observed a few times. V and J are TRBV3-1 (or the pseudogene TRBV3-2) and TRBJ1-2; 9 nucleotides agree with TRBD1. The CDR3 is 15 amino acids. The V gene's germline CDR1 is LGHDT and CDR2 YNNKEL (reference sequence). Trimming at V came to 4 bases and at J to 6 bases, leaving 9 bases not matched to a gene. This chain's CDR3 is CASSPHRTGENGYTF. The CDR3 nucleotides read TGTGCCAGCAGCCCCCACAGGACAGGGGAGAATGGCTACACCTTC.

The CDR3 loop reads CASSLSGQGREKLFF. The CDR3 DNA is TGCGCCAGCAGCTTGTCGGGACAGGGTCGGGAAAAACTGTTTTTT. The rearrangement joins TRBV5-1 to TRBJ1-4; 9 bases line up with TRBD1. Per germline, CDR1 SGHRS and CDR2 YFSETQ. This CDR3 has 15 residues. After removal of 1 base from V and 8 bases from J, the junction contained 6 bases not matched to a gene.

This chain connects TRBV2 to TRBJ2-5; 7 bases map to TRBD1. CDR3 length: 13 residues. V lost 6 bases to trimming and J lost 3 bases; unmatched junction nucleotides: 4. Germline V lookup: CDR1 SNHLY, CDR2 FYNNEI. The CDR3 DNA reads as TGTGCCAGCAGCCGACAGGGAAAAGAGACCCAGTACTTC. It translates to CASSRQGKETQYF.

The chain uses TRBV30 and TRBJ1-1; the D is unclear. This CDR3 comprises 13 residues. Trimming stripped 2 bases from V and 0 bases from J, with 7 bases between. The germline CDR1 and CDR2 sequences are GTSNPN and SVGIG (reference sequence). The CDR3 sequence is CAWSFSMNTEAFF. In DNA form, the CDR3 reads TGTGCCTGGAGTTTTAGCATGAACACTGAAGCTTTCTTT. Looking up the rest from reference TRBV30 and TRBJ1-1 gives the full variable domain: SQTIHQWPATLVQPVGSPLSLECTVEGTSNPNLYWYRQAAGRGLQLLFYSVGIGQISSEVPQNLSASRPQDRQFILSSKKLLLSDSGFYLCAWSFSMNTEAFFGQGTRLTVV.

The rearrangement links TRBV5-1 to TRBJ1-3; no clear D. V lost 0 bases and J 3 bases, leaving 4 bases between the germline ends. Germline assignment: CDR1 SGHRS and CDR2 YFSETQ. This CDR3 contains 13 residues. The CDR3 loop is CASSLGSGNTIYF. CDR3 DNA: TGCGCCAGCAGCTTGGGGAGTGGAAACACCATATATTTT.

The chain carries TRBV3-1 (or the pseudogene TRBV3-2) and TRBJ2-5, with D uncertain. The CDR3 covers 11 residues. The germline CDR1 and CDR2 sequences are LGHDT and YNNKEL (reference sequence). V was clipped by 2 bases and J by 5 bases, with 3 bases between them. The CDR3 nucleotides read TGTGCCAGCAGCCAACGGGAGACCCAGTACTTC. Translation gives CASSQRETQYF.

V usage is TRBV12-5 and J usage is TRBJ1-1; D remains unclear. The germline gives CDR1 LGHNT, CDR2 FRNRAP. CDR3 length: 13 amino acids. Trimming took off 8 bases at V and 6 bases at J, with 16 bases between the two ends. The CDR3 sequence is CASLGQHPSEAFF. The CDR3 region has the DNA TGTGCTAGTCTTGGGCAGCATCCGTCTGAAGCTTTCTTT. Looking up the rest from reference TRBV12-5 and TRBJ1-1 gives the full variable domain: DARVTQTPRHKVTEMGQEVTMRCQPILGHNTVFWYRQTMMQGLELLAYFRNRAPLDDSGMPKDRFSAEMPDATLATLKIQPSEPRDSAVYFCASLGQHPSEAFFGQGTRLTVV.

The rearrangement joins TRBV7-3 to TRBJ2-3; 10 bases map to TRBD2. Looked up from germline, CDR1 is SGHTA and CDR2 is FQGTGA. V lost 2 bases to trimming and J lost 4 bases; unmatched junction nucleotides: 6. This CDR3 contains 16 residues. The CDR3 region is CASSLRQRGGSDTQYF. CDR3 DNA: TGTGCCAGCAGCTTACGGCAGCGGGGGGGCTCAGATACGCAGTATTTT.